These 13 T cell receptor beta chains share one sample of origin, sequenced in a study of cytomegalovirus exposure and HLA in healthy donors. 60 Vbeta and 13 Jbeta primers were used in PCR. Clones were read by immunoSEQ multiplex PCR, and TCRdb kept only the in-frame ones, dropping some. The sample includes 150,000 to 200,000 clones, 75% to 80% seen only once; the top ten take less than 8%. The specimen sequenced was PBMCs. Every receptor here comes from a man aged 40-49 years in good health and CMV-seropositive.

The rearrangement joins TRBV5-6 to TRBJ2-3, with 8 bases identical to TRBD2. This CDR3 spans 18 amino acids. Germline values: CDR1 SGHDT, CDR2 YYEEEE. The V gene end was trimmed by 3 bases and the J gene end by 4 bases; junction bases not matched to a gene: 16. CDR3 nucleotides: TGTGCCAGCAGCTCCCTCGGTTTCGGGACTAGTGGGGCAGATACGCAGTATTTT. Translated: CASSSLGFGTSGADTQYF. Drawing the rest from reference TRBV5-6 and TRBJ2-3, the complete variable domain is DAGVTQSPTHLIKTRGQQVTLRCSPKSGHDTVSWYQQALGQGPQFIFQYYEEEERQRGNFPDRFSGHQFPNYSSELNVNALLLGDSALYLCASSSLGFGTSGADTQYFGPGTRLTVL.

This clone showed up just once. J is TRBJ2-1 and V is TRBV7-3, with 9 bases lining up with TRBD2. Germline V gene data show CDR1 as SGHTA and CDR2 as FQGTGA. The CDR3 totals 16 residues. J was trimmed by 2 bases and V by 5 bases; bases with no gene match: 7. This CDR3 reads CASSPGRLAAYNEQFF. The DNA of the CDR3 is TGTGCCAGCAGCCCCGGTCGACTAGCGGCCTACAATGAGCAGTTCTTC.

The V gene is TRBV6-5, the J gene TRBJ1-2; 7 positions match TRBD1. Per the germline V gene, CDR1 is MNHEY and CDR2 is SVGAGI. Trimming at V came to 5 bases and at J to 6 bases, leaving 12 bases not matched to a gene. The CDR3 runs to 15 residues. CDR3 protein: CASSPEYDRVDGYTF. CDR3 bases: TGTGCCAGCAGTCCTGAGTATGACAGGGTTGATGGCTACACCTTC.

The V gene is TRBV6-4, the J gene TRBJ2-1; 8 bases line up with TRBD1. This CDR3 region has 13 residues. Germline V CDR1 and CDR2: MRHNA, SNTAGT. Trimming cost V 4 bases and J 7 bases; bases outside gene matches: 3. The CDR3 loop reads CASSGRGLNEQFF. The CDR3 nucleotides are TGTGCCAGCAGTGGCAGGGGGCTTAATGAGCAGTTCTTC.

This chain links TRBV9 with TRBJ2-3; 9 bases are shared with TRBD2. The CDR3 totals 16 residues. Losses at the gene ends were 0 bases for V and 6 bases for J; bases not matched to a gene: 8. CDR1 and CDR2 (germline): SGDLS, YYNGEE. This CDR3 is CASSVGAGGPLDTQYF. CDR3 nucleotides: TGTGCCAGCAGCGTAGGGGCGGGAGGGCCATTGGATACGCAGTATTTT.

In its sample, this clone was seen once. The rearrangement joins TRBV10-1 to TRBJ2-2, with D possibly TRBD1 on 5 matching bases. CDR1 is WNHNN, CDR2 SYGVQD, per germline (reference sequence). V lost 4 bases and J 2 bases, leaving 8 bases between the germline ends. This CDR3 is 14 amino acids long. For the CDR3, the DNA is TGCGCCAGCAGTGCAGGACATAACACCGGGGAGCTGTTTTTT. It codes for CASSAGHNTGELFF.

The chain carries TRBV6-4 and TRBJ2-1; 10 positions agree with TRBD2. J gave up 7 bases and V 2 bases, and 8 bases lay outside the gene matches. Germline-derived CDR1 and CDR2 are MRHNA and SNTAGT. The CDR3 consists of 16 residues. The CDR3 loop is CASSDAPSGSPNEQFF. CDR3 sequence (DNA): TGTGCCAGCAGTGACGCTCCTAGCGGGAGCCCGAATGAGCAGTTCTTC.

CDR3 region: CASSKTSETQYF. The DNA for the CDR3 is TGTGCCAGCAGCAAGACATCGGAGACCCAGTACTTC. The chain employs TRBV5-8 and TRBJ2-5; the D is unclear. The germline CDR1 and CDR2 sequences are SGHTS and YDEGEE. V shed 4 bases and J shed 5 bases, with 9 bases lying between them. The CDR3 contains 12 residues. Based on the CDR3 plus reference TRBV5-8 and TRBJ2-5, the full variable domain is EAGVTQSPTHLIKTRGQQATLRCSPISGHTSVYWYQQALGLGLQFLLWYDEGEERNRGNFPPRFSGRQFPNYSSELNVNALELEDSALYLCASSKTSETQYFGPGTRLLVL.

This clone appeared a few times. The chain has TRBV9 and TRBJ2-1; 8 bases map to TRBD2. Trimming removed 2 bases from V and 2 bases from J; junction bases left unmatched: 3. This CDR3 has 15 amino acids. In germline, CDR1 is SGDLS, CDR2 YYNGEE. CDR3 sequence reads: CASSVERETYNEQFF. CDR3 nucleotide sequence: TGTGCCAGCAGCGTCGAGCGGGAGACCTACAATGAGCAGTTCTTC.

The chain carries TRBV19 and TRBJ2-5; the match to TRBD1 covers 8 bases. Trimming removed 5 bases from V and 5 bases from J; junction bases left unmatched: 7. Germline CDR1 is LNHDA and CDR2 is SQIVND (reference sequence). The CDR3 runs 14 residues. CDR3 DNA: TGTGCCAGTAGTTCAGGGGGCGCGGGTGAGACCCAGTACTTC. Amino acid sequence: CASSSGGAGETQYF. The full variable domain, rest sourced from reference TRBV19 and TRBJ2-5, is DGGITQSPKYLFRKEGQNVTLSCEQNLNHDAMYWYRQDPGQGLRLIYYSQIVNDFQKGDIAEGYSVSREKKESFPLTVTSAQKNPTAFYLCASSSGGAGETQYFGPGTRLLVL.

The rearrangement joins TRBV18 to TRBJ2-1; D remains ambiguous. Germline V gene sequence: CDR1 KGHSH, CDR2 LQKENI. V gave up 1 base and J gave up 9 bases, with 7 bases separating them. The length of the CDR3 is 12 residues. CDR3 sequence (DNA): TGTGCCAGCTCACCACTAACGAGTGAGCAGTTCTTC. Translation gives CASSPLTSEQFF.

The chain couples TRBV2 to TRBJ1-2; D is perhaps TRBD1 (6 bases). Germline V gene sequence: CDR1 SNHLY, CDR2 FYNNEI. V lost 4 bases to trimming and J lost 4 bases, with 10 bases between them. The CDR3 contains 13 residues. The CDR3 here is CASSGGPGYGYTF. The DNA for the CDR3 is TGTGCCAGCAGTGGGGGGCCAGGCTATGGCTACACCTTC.

The chain couples TRBV27 to TRBJ1-3; D remains ambiguous. The CDR3 is 14 amino acids. V dropped 6 bases and J dropped 1 base, with 10 bases sitting between them. Germline-derived CDR1 and CDR2 are MNHEY and SMNVEV (reference sequence). The CDR3 loop is CASRPTDSGNTIYF. In DNA, the CDR3 is TGTGCCAGCAGACCTACTGATTCTGGAAACACCATATATTTT.